A single sample gave rise to the 19 T cell receptor beta chains below, sequenced in a study of T cell repertoires in cytomegalovirus infection. A single record per CDR3 protein comes from TCRdb applying MiXCR to the reads. The table includes approximately 730,000 distinct CDR3 sequences, approximately 33% detected once. Their antigens remain unidentified. Sequenced material: cultured PBMCs, taken from culture after CMV antigen stimulation. The receptor set was obtained from a human donor in good health (CMV status not recorded). Some clones in this sample may be carry-over from other donors' samples.

This clonotype appeared once. This chain uses TRBV11-3 with TRBJ2-1; tentative D call: TRBD1 (6 bases). The germline CDR1 and CDR2 sequences are SGHNT and YENEEA. This CDR3 comprises 14 residues. V was trimmed by 1 base and J by 10 bases, leaving 14 bases between them. The CDR3 here is CASSLGGQGREQFF. CDR3 sequence (DNA): TGTGCCAGCAGCTTAGGCGGCCAGGGGAGAGAGCAGTTCTTC.

This clonotype was seen only once. The chain has TRBV28 and TRBJ2-5, with 13 positions matching TRBD2. The germline CDR1 and CDR2 sequences are MDHEN and SYDVKM. The CDR3 contains 16 residues. V lost 7 bases, J lost 5 bases, and 10 bases stayed unmatched. The CDR3 DNA reads as TGTGCCAGCACCTTAAACCCGGGACTAGCGGGGGAGACCCAGTACTTC. This sequence encodes CASTLNPGLAGETQYF.

This clonotype was counted at least ten times. The rearrangement uses TRBV7-2 and TRBJ2-7; 8 bases fit TRBD2. Losses at the gene ends were 6 bases for V and 3 bases for J; bases not matched to a gene: 13. CDR1 is SGHTA and CDR2 is FQGNSA in the germline V gene. This CDR3 comprises 16 residues. The CDR3 DNA reads TGTGCCAGCAGAAACCGATCGGGGGGGCTTTTCTACGAGCAGTACTTC. The encoded protein is CASRNRSGGLFYEQYF.

The rearrangement uses TRBV18 and TRBJ2-7; 11 nucleotides align to TRBD2. The CDR3 has 14 residues. The V gene's germline CDR1 is KGHSH and CDR2 LQKENI. V dropped 2 bases and J dropped 9; count of bases not matched to a gene: 6. The CDR3 loop reads CASSPETSGIRQYF. The CDR3 DNA reads TGTGCCAGCTCACCAGAGACTAGCGGGATACGGCAGTACTTC. The full variable domain, in which reference TRBV18 and TRBJ2-7 provide the parts outside the CDR3, is NAGVMQNPRHLVRRRGQEARLRCSPMKGHSHVYWYRQLPEEGLKFMVYLQKENIIDESGMPKERFSAEFPKEGPSILRIQQVVRGDSAAYFCASSPETSGIRQYFGPGTRLTVT.

This clonotype has only a few counts. V and J are TRBV5-8 and TRBJ2-7; D not certain. V shed 0 bases and J shed 4 bases, with 8 bases lying between them. Germline CDR1 and CDR2: SGHTS and YDEGEE. CDR3 size: 13 residues. The CDR3 sequence: CASSLAYGYEQYF. CDR3 in DNA: TGTGCCAGCAGCTTGGCGTACGGGTACGAGCAGTACTTC. Full variable domain (outside the CDR3, taken from reference TRBV5-8 and TRBJ2-7): EAGVTQSPTHLIKTRGQQATLRCSPISGHTSVYWYQQALGLGLQFLLWYDEGEERNRGNFPPRFSGRQFPNYSSELNVNALELEDSALYLCASSLAYGYEQYFGPGTRLTVT.

CDR3 loop: CAISEFGQGTGELFF. DNA for the CDR3: TGTGCCATCAGTGAGTTTGGACAGGGCACCGGGGAGCTGTTTTTT. The rearrangement joins TRBV10-3 to TRBJ2-2; 8 nucleotides align to TRBD1. Germline-derived CDR1 and CDR2 are ENHRY and SYGVKD. This CDR3 region has 15 residues. With 1 base clipped from V and 4 bases from J, the junction kept 2 bases outside the gene matches.

This chain connects TRBV6-2 or TRBV6-3 to TRBJ2-5; no firm D call. Germline values: CDR1 MNHEY, CDR2 SVGEGT. V lost 6 bases and J lost 3, with 11 bases in between. This CDR3 contains 13 residues. The CDR3 loop is CASRSQTEETQYF. CDR3 DNA sequence: TGTGCCAGCAGGAGTCAGACGGAAGAGACCCAGTACTTC.

This clonotype was seen only once. The chain links TRBV7-4 to TRBJ2-1; 9 bases align to TRBD2. With V trimmed by 2 bases and J by 5 bases, 4 bases remained unmatched. The germline V gene has CDR1 SGHVT and CDR2 SQSDAQ. The CDR3 is made up of 15 amino acids. Written as DNA, the CDR3 is TGTGCCAGCAGCTTACTACCTAGCGGGGACAATGAGCAGTTCTTC. This gives the protein CASSLLPSGDNEQFF. Full variable domain (outside the CDR3, taken from reference TRBV7-4 and TRBJ2-1): GAGVSQSPRYKVAKRGRDVALRCDSISGHVTLYWYRQTLGQGSEVLTYSQSDAQRDKSGRPSGRFSAERPERSVSTLKIQRTEQGDSAVYLCASSLLPSGDNEQFFGPGTRLTVL.

The rearrangement uses TRBV13 and TRBJ2-1; TRBD1 matches 8 bases. The CDR3 contains 12 residues. Germline V gene data show CDR1 as PRHDT and CDR2 as FYEKMQ (reference sequence). V lost 5 bases to trimming and J lost 15 bases; unmatched junction nucleotides: 9. The CDR3 is CASSPGQGAWFF. The CDR3 DNA reads TGTGCCAGCAGCCCAGGACAGGGAGCCTGGTTCTTC.

This clonotype has at least ten counts. This chain connects TRBV20-1 to TRBJ1-2; D call uncertain. V was pared by 2 bases and J by 4 bases, with 8 bases between. Germline V lookup: CDR1 DFQATT, CDR2 SNEGSKA (reference sequence). This CDR3 has 12 amino acids. Here the CDR3 reads CSARRTVYGYTF. Written as DNA, the CDR3 is TGCAGTGCTAGAAGGACGGTCTATGGCTACACCTTC.

The V call is TRBV28, the J call TRBJ1-3; the match to TRBD1 covers 7 bases. V lost 8 bases to trimming and J lost 3 bases; unmatched junction nucleotides: 13. The CDR3 consists of 16 residues. The germline CDR1 and CDR2 sequences are MDHEN and SYDVKM. The CDR3 protein is CASDHGFAGGGNTIYF. The CDR3 DNA reads as TGTGCCAGCGACCACGGTTTCGCAGGGGGTGGAAACACCATATATTTT.

This chain connects TRBV19 to TRBJ1-6; TRBD1 might be the D (6 bases). The ends were cut back, 6 bases at V and 7 bases at J, with 16 bases in the middle. Per the germline V gene, CDR1 is LNHDA and CDR2 is SQIVND (reference sequence). The CDR3 contains 15 residues. DNA of the CDR3: TGTGCCAGTAGGTCGCGGGGGGCAAGGAATTCACCCCTCCACTTT. This sequence encodes CASRSRGARNSPLHF. Full variable domain (rest looked up from reference TRBV19 and TRBJ1-6): DGGITQSPKYLFRKEGQNVTLSCEQNLNHDAMYWYRQDPGQGLRLIYYSQIVNDFQKGDIAEGYSVSREKKESFPLTVTSAQKNPTAFYLCASRSRGARNSPLHFGNGTRLTVT.

This clonotype turned up a few times. The chain couples TRBV7-6 to TRBJ2-1; TRBD2 matches at 12 bases. Trimming removed 2 bases from V and 6 bases from J; junction bases left unmatched: 2. The CDR3 covers 15 residues. Germline assignment: CDR1 SGHVS and CDR2 FNYEAQ. The CDR3 DNA reads TGTGCCAGCAGCTTAACGACTAGCGGGGGCAATGAGCAGTTCTTC. Translation: CASSLTTSGGNEQFF.

Only a few counts were recorded for this clonotype. The chain links TRBV20-1 to TRBJ1-5, with TRBD1 identical over 8 bases. Germline CDR1 is DFQATT and CDR2 is SNEGSKA (reference sequence). J gave up 9 bases and V 6 bases, and 7 bases lay outside the gene matches. The CDR3 length is 12 residues. The CDR3 sequence is CSAPGQVGPQHF. CDR3 nucleotide sequence: TGCAGTGCCCCGGGACAGGTCGGGCCCCAGCATTTT.

The table lists this clonotype with a few counts. The chain joins TRBV7-2 to TRBJ2-1, with no clear D. V shed 1 base and J shed 0 bases, with 10 bases lying between them. The CDR3 sequence is 16 residues long. Germline CDR1 reads SGHTA; CDR2 reads FQGNSA. CDR3 protein: CASSLVSTPSYNEQFF. The CDR3 DNA sequence: TGTGCCAGCAGCTTAGTTTCTACCCCCTCCTACAATGAGCAGTTCTTC.

This clonotype has just a few counts. This chain joins TRBV6-5 and TRBJ1-6; D is possibly TRBD1 (5 bases). The germline V and J ends were trimmed by 5 bases and 5 bases, with 13 bases remaining between them. The CDR3 sequence is 15 residues long. Germline V gives CDR1 MNHEY, CDR2 SVGAGI. The CDR3 region has the DNA TGTGCCAGCAGTCCTCGGGGGGTCGATAATTCACCCCTCCACTTT. Translation: CASSPRGVDNSPLHF.

This clonotype was observed a few times. This chain connects TRBV12-3 or TRBV12-4 to TRBJ2-7; 8 nucleotides match TRBD1. The CDR3 sequence is 16 residues long. With 1 base clipped from V and 4 bases from J, the junction kept 9 bases outside the gene matches. The CDR3 is CASSLVFGQGIYEQYF. The DNA for the CDR3 is TGTGCCAGCAGTTTAGTTTTCGGACAGGGAATTTACGAGCAGTACTTC.

Ten or more counts support this clonotype. The chain combines TRBV6-5 with TRBJ1-1, with 7 bases identical to TRBD1. CDR3 size: 13 residues. After removal of 5 bases from V and 5 bases from J, the junction contained 5 bases not matched to a gene. Germline CDR1 reads MNHEY; CDR2 reads SVGAGI. This chain's CDR3 is CASSRQGGTEAFF. The CDR3 DNA is TGTGCCAGCAGTCGACAGGGAGGTACTGAAGCTTTCTTT.

This clonotype was counted a few times. V usage is TRBV4-1 and J usage is TRBJ2-1; unclear D gene. Trimming pared 1 base from V and 6 bases from J, leaving 1 base between. The CDR3 runs to 11 residues. Germline CDR1 MGHRA, CDR2 YSYEKL. DNA of the CDR3: TGCGCCAGCAGCCAAGCCAATGAGCAGTTCTTC. This translates into CASSQANEQFF.